The T cell receptor (beta chain) described here comes from a study of T cells after yellow fever vaccination. This clonotype was seen only a few times. TCRdb called the 5' RACE reads again in MiXCR, with one record for every CDR3 protein. The sample includes about 140,000 distinct CDR3 sequences, around 6.3% of them seen just once. Sequencing was performed on CD4+ T cells sorted from PBMCs, taken 10 days after the yellow fever booster vaccination. The clonotype originates from a man between 25 and 39 years old who received the YFV17D yellow fever vaccine.

The CDR3 loop is CASSDVENSPLHF. DNA of the CDR3: TGCGCCAGCAGCGACGTAGAAAATTCACCCCTCCACTTT. The chain recombines TRBV5-1 with TRBJ1-6; D call uncertain. Trimming stripped 4 bases from V and 7 bases from J, with 9 bases between. Germline assignment: CDR1 SGHRS and CDR2 YFSETQ. CDR3 length equals 13 residues.